The entry below describes one T cell receptor beta chain. The antigen is not known. The V end was cut by 3 bases, the J end by 3 bases, with 9 bases between. Per the germline V gene, CDR1 is LNHNV and CDR2 is YYDKDF (reference sequence). The CDR3 runs 13 residues. Primers for the PCR totalled 60 Vbeta and 13 Jbeta. TCRdb's table, derived via immunoSEQ multiplex PCR, lists solely in-frame clones and lacks some. The top ten clones hold roughly 1.5% of a sample with 150,000 to 200,000 clones, about 80% of them seen once. This entry belongs to a study of cytomegalovirus exposure and HLA in healthy donors. Study-level results: Analysis was carried out at a later point, and it linked a missense DCLRE1C variant to TCR beta V- and J-gene trimming. Later findings reportedly placed an Asian-associated ancestry cluster below the approximately 670-donor mean for N-insertions.

Source material: PBMCs. The J gene is TRBJ2-7, the V gene TRBV15; the D is unclear. This clonotype was obtained from a man younger than 30 in good health and CMV-seronegative. Here the CDR3 DNA reads TGTGCCACCAGCAGGTCGGTCCGCTACGAGCAGTACTTC. It encodes CATSRSVRYEQYF. Full variable domain (remainder filled in from reference TRBV15 and TRBJ2-7): DAMVIQNPRYQVTQFGKPVTLSCSQTLNHNVMYWYQQKSSQAPKLLFHYYDKDFNNEADTPDNFQSRRPNTSFCFLDIRSPGLGDTAMYLCATSRSVRYEQYFGPGTRLTVT.